This TCR beta chain is drawn from a study of CD8 T cells in ankylosing spondylitis. Notes on the study in general: Several of the motif variants were reported before in synovial fluid and blood from reactive arthritis. It was reported that disease-linked clones were significantly enriched in matched ankylosing spondylitis synovial fluid. Ankylosing spondylitis blood appeared to be characterized by a TCR beta motif of under 10 highly homologous variants.

Concerning this clonotype: Its matching antigen is unknown.

This CDR3 comprises 13 residues. From germline, CDR1 is LNHDA and CDR2 SQIVND (reference sequence). Trimming took 3 bases from V and 6 from J, leaving 10 bases between them. A quantitative 5'-RACE method, one with molecular barcodes, was used to make TCR beta libraries. In TCRdb, the 5' RACE reads were re-called with MiXCR into one record per CDR3 protein. The sample records just over 350,000 distinct CDR3 sequences, 20% being singletons. This sequence originates from a male donor with ankylosing spondylitis or in good health (not recorded which). This chain connects TRBV19 to TRBJ2-3, with D maybe TRBD1 (5 bases). The sample comprised blood, either unsorted or a sorted T cell fraction (not recorded which). CDR3 coding DNA: TGTGCCAGTAGTATTAGGGGTGATGATACGCAGTATTTT. Translation: CASSIRGDDTQYF.